The clone carrying this T cell receptor (beta chain) was recorded at least ten times. Its antigen remains unknown. Synthesis of cDNA was performed by 5'RACE using 10-nucleotide random UMIs. TCRdb called the 5' RACE reads again in MiXCR, with one record for every CDR3 protein. The data contain 50,000 to 65,000 distinct CDR3 sequences, roughly 3.5% of them seen just once; the ten biggest clones take up 1.5% to 2%. Trimming removed 4 bases from V and 8 bases from J, with 16 bases in between. The CDR3 has 14 amino acids. Germline CDR1 and CDR2: SGHRS and YFSETQ. This record belongs to a study of neurological immune-mediated disorders. Notes on the study in general: The greatest degree of TCR clonal expansion was observed in HTLV-1-associated myelopathy, with the lowest in multiple sclerosis, below that of healthy controls. None of the features examined (clinical or MRI) was associated with the multiple sclerosis repertoire cluster. CDR3 amino acid sequences found in expanded clones were never shared across subjects, suggesting private repertoires in all groups.

The TCR originated in a man aged 25 to 40 with multiple sclerosis. Sequenced sample: PBMCs. This sequence joins TRBV5-1 and TRBJ1-5; D remains ambiguous. As DNA, the CDR3 is TGCGCCAGCAGCCCGGGAAACGATCCGGAGCCCCAGCATTTT. Encoded protein: CASSPGNDPEPQHF.